This passage covers 8 T cell receptor beta chains from one sample sequenced in a study of identical twins. One entry per CDR3 protein results from TCRdb running MiXCR on the 5' RACE reads. Of 750,000 to 950,000 distinct CDR3 sequences listed, 9% to 15% were seen once; the top ten hold around 1.5%. These data were also reused for a study on yellow fever vaccine responses in identical twins.

Material for sequencing was PBMCs. The receptors derive from a woman younger than 35 in good health.

This clonotype has at least ten counts. The chain joins TRBV7-9 to TRBJ1-1; TRBD1 might be the D (5 bases). Germline CDR1 is SEHNR and CDR2 is FQNEAQ (reference sequence). V gave up 2 bases and J gave up 4 bases, with 8 bases separating them. This CDR3 is 13 amino acids long. CDR3 DNA: TGTGCCAGCAGCTTATCAGGGTTCACTGAAGCTTTCTTT. Its protein product is CASSLSGFTEAFF.

Ten or more counts support this clonotype. The J gene is TRBJ2-5, the V gene TRBV13, with D possibly TRBD1 on 6 matching bases. This CDR3 has 15 amino acids. V was clipped by 2 bases and J by 3 bases, with 13 bases between them. Germline-derived CDR1 and CDR2 are PRHDT and FYEKMQ (reference sequence). Written as DNA, the CDR3 is TGTGCCAGCAGCTTATCTGGGGACAACAAAGAGACCCAGTACTTC. Protein product: CASSLSGDNKETQYF. The variable domain in full, with the rest retrieved from reference TRBV13 and TRBJ2-5, is AAGVIQSPRHLIKEKRETATLKCYPIPRHDTVYWYQQGPGQDPQFLISFYEKMQSDKGSIPDRFSAQQFSDYHSELNMSSLELGDSALYFCASSLSGDNKETQYFGPGTRLLVL.

This clonotype was counted a few times. V and J are TRBV15 and TRBJ2-2; a weak D match, TRBD2 (6 bases). The V gene's germline CDR1 is LNHNV and CDR2 YYDKDF (reference sequence). V lost 1 base and J 5 bases, leaving 11 bases between the germline ends. The CDR3 has 15 residues. This chain's CDR3 is CATSRGAGITGELFF. In nucleotides, the CDR3 is TGTGCCACCAGCAGAGGGGCGGGAATTACCGGGGAGCTGTTTTTT.

This clonotype was recorded many times. The chain's CDR3 is CASSPGLAGGTGELFF. The CDR3 DNA follows: TGTGCCAGCAGTCCGGGACTAGCGGGGGGCACCGGGGAGCTGTTTTTT. This sequence joins TRBV12-3 or TRBV12-4 and TRBJ2-2; TRBD2 matches at 15 bases. The V and J ends lost 5 bases and 4 bases, in that order; junction bases with no gene match: 2. This CDR3 comprises 16 residues.

There are a few counts of this clonotype. This chain connects TRBV29-1 to TRBJ2-5; no clear D. CDR1 SQVTM and CDR2 ANQGSEA come from the germline V gene. V was cut by 3 bases and J by 1 base, with 6 bases left in between. The CDR3 length is 12 residues. The CDR3 coding sequence is TGCAGCGTTGAGTGGGGCCAAGAGACCCAGTACTTC. Protein: CSVEWGQETQYF.

The sample holds many counts of this clonotype. The chain recombines TRBV20-1 with TRBJ2-2; 11 bases are a match to TRBD2. The J segment lost 7 bases and the V segment lost 0 bases, leaving 7 bases of the junction unmatched. The CDR3 is 16 amino acids. Germline V gives CDR1 DFQATT, CDR2 SNEGSKA (reference sequence). In DNA, the CDR3 is TGCAGTGCTAGAGATGGGGGACTAGCGGAGGTCGGGGAGCTGTTTTTT. Translated, it gives CSARDGGLAEVGELFF.

This sequence joins TRBV20-1 and TRBJ1-6, with D unresolved. The CDR3 extends over 15 amino acids. Germline-derived CDR1 and CDR2 are DFQATT and SNEGSKA (reference sequence). Trimming pared 0 bases from V and 7 bases from J, leaving 13 bases between. The CDR3 nucleotides are TGCAGTGCTAGAGAAGGAGAGCACTGGAATTCACCCCTCCACTTT. This gives the protein CSAREGEHWNSPLHF.

The gene calls are TRBV6-2 or TRBV6-3 and TRBJ2-6; D remains ambiguous. The CDR3 length is 16 residues. V lost 7 bases, J lost 0 bases, and 13 bases lay in between. In germline, CDR1 is MNHEY, CDR2 SVGEGT. CDR3 nucleotide sequence: TGTGCCAGCACCCCTCTCCCCGTCTCTGGGGCCAACGTCCTGACTTTC. Its protein is CASTPLPVSGANVLTF.